This T cell receptor (beta chain) was sequenced in a study of T-cell reconstitution after alpha-beta-depleted transplantation in children. This CDR3 region has 16 residues. V lost 2 bases, J lost 3 bases, and 15 bases lay in between. CDR1 is SGHDT and CDR2 is YYEEEE in the germline V gene. The library targeted TCRbeta and was prepared with unique molecular identifiers. TCRdb reanalysed the PCR reads using MiXCR and keeps one entry per CDR3 protein. The sample has some 290,000 distinct CDR3 sequences; more than 9% are singletons. This clonotype has just a few counts. The TCR originated in a human donor who donated a stem cell graft to a child with SCID. The material was PBMCs from the stem cell graft donor, obtained from the stem cell graft. This rearrangement joins TRBV5-6 to TRBJ2-1; D is perhaps TRBD1 or TRBD2 (5 bases each). Here the CDR3 DNA reads TGTGCCAGCAGCTTAACTCTCGGGGCGGGCTACAATGAGCAGTTCTTC. It yields the protein CASSLTLGAGYNEQFF.